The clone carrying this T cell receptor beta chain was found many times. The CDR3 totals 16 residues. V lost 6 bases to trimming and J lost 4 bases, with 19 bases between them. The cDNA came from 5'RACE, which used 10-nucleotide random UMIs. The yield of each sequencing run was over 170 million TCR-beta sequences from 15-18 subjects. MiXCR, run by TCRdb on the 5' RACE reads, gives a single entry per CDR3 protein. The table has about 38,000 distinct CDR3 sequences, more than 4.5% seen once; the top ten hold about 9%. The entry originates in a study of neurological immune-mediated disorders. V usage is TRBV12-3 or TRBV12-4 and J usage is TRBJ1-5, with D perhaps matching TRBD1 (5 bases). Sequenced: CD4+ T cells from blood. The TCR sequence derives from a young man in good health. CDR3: CASSDGGGFRNQPQHF. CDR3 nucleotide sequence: TGTGCCAGCAGCGATGGGGGGGGATTTCGGAATCAGCCCCAGCATTTT.